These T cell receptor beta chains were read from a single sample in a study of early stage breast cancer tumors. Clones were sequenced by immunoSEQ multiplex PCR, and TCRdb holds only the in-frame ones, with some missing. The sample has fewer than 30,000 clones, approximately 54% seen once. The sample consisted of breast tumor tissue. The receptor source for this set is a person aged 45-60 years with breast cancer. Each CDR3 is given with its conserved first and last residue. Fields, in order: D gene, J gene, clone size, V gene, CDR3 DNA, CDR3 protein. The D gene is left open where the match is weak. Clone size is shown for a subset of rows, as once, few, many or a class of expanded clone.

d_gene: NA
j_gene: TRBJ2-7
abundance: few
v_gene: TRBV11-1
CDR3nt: TGTGCCAGCAGCTTACAGGGATACTACGAGCAGTACTTC
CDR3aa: CASSLQGYYEQYF

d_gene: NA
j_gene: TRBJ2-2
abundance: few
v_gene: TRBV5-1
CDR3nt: TGCGCCACCCGAGGGGAAGTGAACACCGGGGAGCTGTTTTTT
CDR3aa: CATRGEVNTGELFF

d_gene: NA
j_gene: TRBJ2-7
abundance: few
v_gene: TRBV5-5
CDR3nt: TGTGCCAGCAGCTTCGCAGGGTCCTACGAGCAGTACTTC
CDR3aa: CASSFAGSYEQYF

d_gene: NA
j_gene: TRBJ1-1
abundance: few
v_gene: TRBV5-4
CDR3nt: TGTGCCAGCAGCTTAGAACAGGGAGGAACTGAAGCTTTCTTT
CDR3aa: CASSLEQGGTEAFF

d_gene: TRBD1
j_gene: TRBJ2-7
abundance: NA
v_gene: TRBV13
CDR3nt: TGTGCCAGCAGCTCCGCAGGGACAGGGGCATCCTACGAGCAGTACTTC
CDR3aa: CASSSAGTGASYEQYF

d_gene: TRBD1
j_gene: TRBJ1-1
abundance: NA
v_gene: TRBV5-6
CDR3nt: TGTGCCAGCAGCTCTGGACAGGGATATGAAGCTTTCTTT
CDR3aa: CASSSGQGYEAFF

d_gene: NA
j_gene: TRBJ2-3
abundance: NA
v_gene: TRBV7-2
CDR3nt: TGTGCCAGCAGCGCGCTGGGGGCGTCGACAGATACGCAGTATTTT
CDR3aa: CASSALGASTDTQYF

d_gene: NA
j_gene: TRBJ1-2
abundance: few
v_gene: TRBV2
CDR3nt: TGTGCCAGCAGTGGGGGGGCTGTTGGCTACACCTTC
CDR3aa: CASSGGAVGYTF

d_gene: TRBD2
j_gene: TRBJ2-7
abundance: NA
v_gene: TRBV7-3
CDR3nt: TGTGCCAGCAGCTTACGGACTAGCGCCTCCTACGAGCAGTACTTC
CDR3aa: CASSLRTSASYEQYF

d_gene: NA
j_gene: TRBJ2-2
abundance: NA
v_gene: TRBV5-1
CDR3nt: TGCGCCAGCAGCTCCGACAGTTACACCGGGGAGCTGTTTTTT
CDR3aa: CASSSDSYTGELFF

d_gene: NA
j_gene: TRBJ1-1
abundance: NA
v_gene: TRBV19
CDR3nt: TGTGCCAGTACCCCACTAGACAACTGGAACACTGAAGCTTTCTTT
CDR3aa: CASTPLDNWNTEAFF

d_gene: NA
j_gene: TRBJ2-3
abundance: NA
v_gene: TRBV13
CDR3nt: TGTGCCAGCAGCTTGAGTAGCGGCACAGATACGCAGTATTTT
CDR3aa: CASSLSSGTDTQYF

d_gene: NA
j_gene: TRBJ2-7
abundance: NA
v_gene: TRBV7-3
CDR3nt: TGTGCCAGCAGCTTGGGCGGGAAGGGCTACGAGCAGTACTTC
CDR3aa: CASSLGGKGYEQYF

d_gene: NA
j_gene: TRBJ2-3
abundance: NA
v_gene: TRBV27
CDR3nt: TGTGCCAGCAGTTTAACTCAGACAGATACGCAGTATTTT
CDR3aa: CASSLTQTDTQYF

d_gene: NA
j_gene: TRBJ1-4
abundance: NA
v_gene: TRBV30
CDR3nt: TGTGCCTGGAGTGTAATGGGGGAAAAACTGTTTTTT
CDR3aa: CAWSVMGEKLFF

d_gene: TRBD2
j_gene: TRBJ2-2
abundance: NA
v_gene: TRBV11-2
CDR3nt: TGTGCCAGCAGTCCTGGGGGGGTGAACACCGGGGAGCTGTTTTTT
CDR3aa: CASSPGGVNTGELFF

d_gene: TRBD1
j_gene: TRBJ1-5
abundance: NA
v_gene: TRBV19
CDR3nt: TGTGCCACCAGGGGACAGGGTGGTAATCAGCCCCAGCATTTT
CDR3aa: CATRGQGGNQPQHF

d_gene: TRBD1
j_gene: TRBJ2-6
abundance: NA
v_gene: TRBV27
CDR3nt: TGTGCCAGCAGTTTTCTGCAGGGGGCTAGCTCTGGGGCCAACGTCCTGACTTTC
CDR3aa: CASSFLQGASSGANVLTF

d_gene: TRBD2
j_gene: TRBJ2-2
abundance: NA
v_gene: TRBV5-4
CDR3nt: TGTGCCAGCAGTCGGAGCGGGAGGAGGGGCTCCGGGGAGCTGTTTTTT
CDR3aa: CASSRSGRRGSGELFF

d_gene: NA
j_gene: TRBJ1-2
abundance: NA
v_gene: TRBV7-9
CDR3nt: TGTGCCAGCAGCTTAGCTACCGTTAACTATGGCTACACCTTC
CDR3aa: CASSLATVNYGYTF

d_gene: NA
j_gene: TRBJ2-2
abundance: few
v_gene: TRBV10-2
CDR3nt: TGCGCCACCAGACCAGATTATACCGGGGAGCTGTTTTTT
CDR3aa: CATRPDYTGELFF

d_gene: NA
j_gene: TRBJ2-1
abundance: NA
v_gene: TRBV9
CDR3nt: TGTGCCAGCAGCGTGTCGGCTAGCAGCTCTTGGTGGTACAATGAGCAGTTCTTC
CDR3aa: CASSVSASSSWWYNEQFF

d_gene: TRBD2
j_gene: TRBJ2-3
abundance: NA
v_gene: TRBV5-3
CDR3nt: TGTGCCAGAAGCCCCGGGGTAGCGGGAGTGAAAGATACGCAGTATTTT
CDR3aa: CARSPGVAGVKDTQYF

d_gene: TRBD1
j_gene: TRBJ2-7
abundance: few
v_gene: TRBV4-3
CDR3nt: TGCGCCAGCAGCCAGCGTTTATCTTTGGACAGGGCCTACGAGCAGTACTTC
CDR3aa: CASSQRLSLDRAYEQYF

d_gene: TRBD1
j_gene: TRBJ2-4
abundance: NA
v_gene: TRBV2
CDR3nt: TGTGCCGGCTCACGACAGGGGGCGGCGGCCAAAAACATTCAGTACTTC
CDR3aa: CAGSRQGAAAKNIQYF

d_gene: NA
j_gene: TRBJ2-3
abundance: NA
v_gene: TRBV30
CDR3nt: TGTGCCTGGAAAGGGGGGAGAGGCACAGATACGCAGTATTTT
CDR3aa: CAWKGGRGTDTQYF

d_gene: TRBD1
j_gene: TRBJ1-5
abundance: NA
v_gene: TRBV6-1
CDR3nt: TGTGCCAGCAGCGTTGAGACAGGGGGAGGTCAGCCCCAGCATTTT
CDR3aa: CASSVETGGGQPQHF

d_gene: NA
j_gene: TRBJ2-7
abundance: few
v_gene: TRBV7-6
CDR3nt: TGTGCCAGCAGCTTAGGACAGGCCTCCGAGCAGTACTTC
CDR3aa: CASSLGQASEQYF

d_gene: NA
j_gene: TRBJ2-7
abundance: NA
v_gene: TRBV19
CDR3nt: TGTGCCAGTAGTACGATCACAGGGTATCCGTACTTC
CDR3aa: CASSTITGYPYF

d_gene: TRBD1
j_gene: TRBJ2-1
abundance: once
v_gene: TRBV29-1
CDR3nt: TGCAGCGGCCAAGGGGGCTTGAGGTACAATGAGCAGTTCTTC
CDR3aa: CSGQGGLRYNEQFF

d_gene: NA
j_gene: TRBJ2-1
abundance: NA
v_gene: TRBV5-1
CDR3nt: TGCGCCAGCAGCTCCGACTCATACTACAATGAGCAGTTCTTC
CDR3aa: CASSSDSYYNEQFF

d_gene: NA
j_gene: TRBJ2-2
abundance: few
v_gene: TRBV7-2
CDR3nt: TGTGCCAGCAGCTTAGGGCTGTCCGGGGAGCTGTTTTTT
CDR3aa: CASSLGLSGELFF

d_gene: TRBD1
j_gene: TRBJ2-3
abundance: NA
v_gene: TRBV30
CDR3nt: TGTGCCTGGAGTGAGTGGGACAGGGTGGGGGCAGATACGCAGTATTTT
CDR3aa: CAWSEWDRVGADTQYF

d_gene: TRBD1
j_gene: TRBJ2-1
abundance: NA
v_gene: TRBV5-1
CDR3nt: TGCGCCAGCAGCCCCGGACAGGGCTCCTACAATGAGCAGTTCTTC
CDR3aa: CASSPGQGSYNEQFF

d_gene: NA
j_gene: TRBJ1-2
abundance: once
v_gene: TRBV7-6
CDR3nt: TGTGCCAGCAGCAACAAGGTGGAGGGGCCACCCGGGGGGGACTATGGCTACACCTTC
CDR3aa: CASSNKVEGPPGGDYGYTF

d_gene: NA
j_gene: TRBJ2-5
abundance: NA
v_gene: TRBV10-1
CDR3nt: TGCGCCAGCAGTGAAGGTAGCAGGGCAGAGACCCAGTACTTC
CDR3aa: CASSEGSRAETQYF

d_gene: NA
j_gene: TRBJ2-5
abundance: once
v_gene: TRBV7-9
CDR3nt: TGTGCCAGCAGCTCGGGGGAGACCCAGTACTTC
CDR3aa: CASSSGETQYF

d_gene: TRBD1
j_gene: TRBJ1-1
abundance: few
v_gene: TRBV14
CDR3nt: TGTGCCAGCAGCCTCTTTGGGCAGGGGGGCACTGAAGCTTTCTTT
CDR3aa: CASSLFGQGGTEAFF

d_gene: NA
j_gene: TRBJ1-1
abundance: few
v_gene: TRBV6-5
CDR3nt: TGTGCCAGCAGCCTTTTGGGTAGCGCTGAAGCTTTCTTT
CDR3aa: CASSLLGSAEAFF

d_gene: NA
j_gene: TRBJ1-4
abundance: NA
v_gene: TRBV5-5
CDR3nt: TGTGCCAGCAGCTTCGCAGGATCCTTTACGGAAAAACTGTTTTTT
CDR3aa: CASSFAGSFTEKLFF

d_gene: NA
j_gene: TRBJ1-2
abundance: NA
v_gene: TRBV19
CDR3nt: TGTGCCAGTAGGCCCGTCGGGGAAGCTAACTATGGCTACACCTTC
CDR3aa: CASRPVGEANYGYTF

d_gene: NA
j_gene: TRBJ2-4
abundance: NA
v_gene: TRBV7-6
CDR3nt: TGTGCCAGCAGCCCCGGACCCACCGAAGCCAAAAACATTCAGTACTTC
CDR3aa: CASSPGPTEAKNIQYF

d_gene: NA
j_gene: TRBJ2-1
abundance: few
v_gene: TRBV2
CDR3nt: TGTGCCAGCCAGGGTAGGGACAATGAGCAGTTCTTC
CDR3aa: CASQGRDNEQFF

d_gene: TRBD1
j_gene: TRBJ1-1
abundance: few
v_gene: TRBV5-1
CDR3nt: TGCGCCAGCAGCTTGGGACAGGGGGCGACTGAAGCTTTCTTT
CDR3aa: CASSLGQGATEAFF

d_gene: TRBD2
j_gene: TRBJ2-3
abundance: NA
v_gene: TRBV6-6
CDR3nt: TGTGCCAGCAGTCCCTCTGGCGGGGAGCGGGGAGATACGCAGTATTTT
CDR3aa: CASSPSGGERGDTQYF

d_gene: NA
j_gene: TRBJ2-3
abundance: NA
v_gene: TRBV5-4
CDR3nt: TGTGCCAGCAGCGCCGGGAGCACAGATACGCAGTATTTT
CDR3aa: CASSAGSTDTQYF

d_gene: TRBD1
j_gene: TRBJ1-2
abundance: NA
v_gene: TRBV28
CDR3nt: TGTGCCAGCAGTTTGGGGACAGGGACATCTTCAGGCAGCTACACCTTC
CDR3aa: CASSLGTGTSSGSYTF

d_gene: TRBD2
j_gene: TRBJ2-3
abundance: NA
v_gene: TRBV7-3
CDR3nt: TGTGCCAGCAGCTTATGGTCTAGCGGGATCACAGATACGCAGTATTTT
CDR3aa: CASSLWSSGITDTQYF

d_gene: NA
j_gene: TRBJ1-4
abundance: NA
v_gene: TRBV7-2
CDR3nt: TGTGCCAGCAGCTTAGGAGTCGGGTGGGCTAATGAAAAACTGTTTTTT
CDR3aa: CASSLGVGWANEKLFF

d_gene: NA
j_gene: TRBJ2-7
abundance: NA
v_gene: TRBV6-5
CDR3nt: TGTGCCAGCGAGGGATACAAAAGCTCCTACGAGCAGTACTTC
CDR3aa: CASEGYKSSYEQYF

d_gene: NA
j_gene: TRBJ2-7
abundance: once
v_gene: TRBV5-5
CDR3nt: TGTGCCAGCAGCTTGTTGGACAGTGCCTACGAGCAGTACTTC
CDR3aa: CASSLLDSAYEQYF

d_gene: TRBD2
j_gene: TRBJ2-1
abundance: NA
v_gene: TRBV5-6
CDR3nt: TGTGCCAGCAGCTCCTCAGCGGGAGTTAGAGACAATGAGCAGTTCTTC
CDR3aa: CASSSSAGVRDNEQFF

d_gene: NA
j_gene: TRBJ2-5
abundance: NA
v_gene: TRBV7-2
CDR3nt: TGTGCCAGCAGCTTGGGGGGGGCGGCAGGGGGCCAAGAGACCCAGTACTTC
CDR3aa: CASSLGGAAGGQETQYF

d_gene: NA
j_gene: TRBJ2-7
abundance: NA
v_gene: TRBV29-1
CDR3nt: TGCAGCGTTGGGGGTGGGAGAGCCTACGAGCAGTACTTC
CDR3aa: CSVGGGRAYEQYF